The clone carrying this T cell receptor beta chain occurred a few times. The data originate from a study of identical twins. The V end was cut by 7 bases, the J end by 3 bases, with 13 bases between. CDR3 length: 13 residues. TCRdb re-derived calls from the 5' RACE reads in MiXCR, one entry per CDR3 protein. The sample lists 450,000 to 600,000 distinct CDR3 sequences; around 24% were seen once. These data were also reused for a study on yellow fever vaccine responses in identical twins.

The origin of this receptor is a woman between 18 and 29 years old in good health. J is TRBJ2-7 and V is TRBV12-3 or TRBV12-4, with D possibly matching TRBD2 (5 bases). The sequencing sample was made of CD4+ T cells sorted from blood. The CDR3 spells CASTLESFYEQYF. The CDR3 nucleotides read TGTGCCAGCACACTAGAGAGTTTCTACGAGCAGTACTTC.